This TCR beta chain was found in a study of shared clonotypes between healthy human individuals (dated by TCRdb to the early 2020s). As for the study more broadly: A few men and two women, aged 18 to 49 years, made up the cohort. Libraries were prepared and TCR repertoires were sequenced by different laboratories using diverse techniques, in order to increase sequencing depth and limit assay-specific biases. Per donor, leukapheresis produced somewhere between about 0.94 and 9.5 billion PBMCs. Per donor, three plates each were used for CD4 naive and CD4 memory, two for CD8 naive, and one for CD8 memory. Blood TCR repertoires of a handful of healthy adults were deeply sequenced to estimate repertoire size and the extent of clonotype sharing between individuals. Overall study outcomes, separate from this receptor: Because the study included only a small number of donors, the genetic and exposure-history diversity represented was limited. Rarefaction of sorted-subset datasets indicated incomplete sequencing despite the large sequencing depth. Sharing across four donors was observed for approximately 5% of naive CD4, 3.5% of naive CD8, 2.3% of memory CD4, and less than 0.45% of memory CD8 clonotypes. Pairwise subsampling indicated that sequencing depth was expected to affect the degree of clonotype sharing among donors. Higher generation probabilities were observed for clonotypes shared by all four sorted-subset donors than for non-shared clonotypes. Naive subsets generally had larger estimated clonotype richness than memory subsets. Only blood was sampled, and tissue TCR repertoires likely differ from those in blood.

TCR CDR3 regions were amplified from genomic DNA by multiplex PCR using the deep immunoSEQ assay. For each cell subset, the extracted genomic DNA was distributed evenly across all wells of several immunoSEQ 96-well plates, and each plate served as one replicate. Each replicate PCR for sorted subsets received about 220 ng genomic DNA, equal to roughly 30,000 T cell genomes. Purified libraries were quantified with a Qubit 3.0 fluorometer, sized on a Bioanalyzer 2100, and re-quantified with the KAPA Library Quantification kit. Each immunoSEQ 96-well plate was sequenced on its own single-read 150-cycle Illumina NextSeq 550 flow cell. The original pipeline was this. Because the immunoSEQ output held only junctional sequences and lacked quality scores, the filtering could not match the filtering applied to full-length reads. To assign V/J genes and CDR3, sequences were annotated using PyIR, a Python wrapper for IgBLAST v1.9, with IMGT germline references. Reads were filtered out if the reads had weak V/J assignments (E-value above 1e-6), no CDR3, stop codons, out-of-frame junctions, or ambiguous translated residues. A V3J clonotype was defined by an identical inferred V gene, J gene, and CDR3 amino acid sequence. Percentage overlap between repertoires was computed as shared unique clonotypes divided by the size of the smaller repertoire. Richness of each repertoire was evaluated using RTK rarefaction, the Chao1 estimator, and Recon v2.1 estimates of unobserved clonotypes. Generation probabilities were computed with OLGA for all TCRbeta clonotypes obtained by the gDNA method from several donors. Entries here come from immuneACCESS through TCRdb and include only in-frame sequences with V and J called. Some clones fail to appear in such tables; in the studies checked, an unresolved V gene covers under half of the shortfall, and the cause of the remainder is unknown. From that table come the V and J calls and clone size; the DNA was used to work out D and trimming. In this sample the table shows about 2.1 million clones, just under 95% of which occur a single time. The top ten constitute over 1.5% of the sample.

CD8 naive samples were CD45RO-negative cells positively selected for CCR7, giving a CD45RA+CCR7+ population that excluded TemRA cells. The donors were healthy, HIV-negative adults with no recently reported acute infections or vaccinations. Every donor was a Caucasian adult living in Nashville, Tennessee, USA. Blood was obtained by leukapheresis, after which PBMCs were separated by Ficoll-Histopaque density gradient centrifugation and cryopreserved in liquid nitrogen vapor phase. Analytical flow cytometry was used to check the purity and quantity of each magnetically sorted T cell population. Genomic DNA was isolated from each sorted fraction and quantified by UV absorbance on a Nanodrop 2000c. Trimming accounts for 0 bases at V and 9 bases at J, while the number of junction bases matched to no gene is 6. There are 14 amino acids in the CDR3, from cysteine to phenylalanine inclusive. CDR3 DNA only is kept here, 42 bases in frame from base 1. The germline V gene encodes CDR1 SGDLS and CDR2 YYNGEE.

As to this clone: Its antigen specificity is not known. No much larger clone exists at a distance of one base, and base qualities are not known.

This TCR was recovered from a man younger than 35 in good health. Some clones in this sample may be carry-over from other donors' samples. This receptor chain uses TRBV9 and TRBJ1-5, and TRBD1 aligns with 7 junction nucleotides. Material for sequencing was naive CD8+ T cells from PBMCs. The cell subset or site tag for this specimen amounts to: CD45RA+CCR7+. The CDR3 loop reads CASSVGDSFSPQHF. The DNA reads as follows: TGTGCCAGCAGCGTAGGGGACAGCTTTTCGCCCCAGCATTTT.